The present T cell receptor beta chain was sequenced within a study of CD8 T cells in ankylosing spondylitis. Broader study findings: What seemed typical of ankylosing spondylitis blood was a TCR beta motif built from about 8 highly homologous variants. Disease-linked clones displayed a CD8+ phenotype and appeared relatively rarely in peripheral blood. Matched ankylosing spondylitis synovial fluid reportedly showed significant enrichment of disease-linked clones.

The CDR3 contains 15 residues. The V end lost 4 bases, the J end lost 0 bases, and 13 bases lay between the germline ends. Germline V gives CDR1 SGHNT, CDR2 YYREEE (reference sequence). Each CDR3 protein is one row after TCRdb ran MiXCR on the 5' RACE reads. The table lists 250,000 to 300,000 distinct CDR3 sequences, 15% to 20% of them singletons, with about 8.2% in the top ten. At least ten counts were recorded for this clonotype. Its antigen is not known. Specimen: blood, either unsorted or a sorted T cell fraction (not recorded which). The chain carries TRBV5-4 and TRBJ1-1, with D perhaps TRBD1 (5 bases). The sequence derives from a male donor with ankylosing spondylitis or in good health (not recorded which). The CDR3 coding sequence is TGTGCCAGCAGCCCTTCGCGGGGCATGAACACTGAAGCTTTCTTT. Amino acids: CASSPSRGMNTEAFF.